This record looks at one T cell receptor (beta chain) sequence and its context. Its antigen is still unknown. While unrecorded immune exposures were likely, the donors were nominally healthy when sampled. A multiplex PCR was run with 60 Vbeta primers and 13 Jbeta primers. Method: immunoSEQ multiplex PCR; TCRdb's copy keeps in-frame clones and lacks some. Found here are some 150,000 clones, roughly 85% of them singletons; the top ten hold more than 0.7%. CDR3 size: 15 residues. CDR1 SGHTA and CDR2 FQGNSA come from the germline V gene. V shed 5 bases and J shed 2 bases, with 15 bases lying between them. These data belong to a study of cytomegalovirus exposure and HLA in healthy donors. Study-wide results and limits: Most TCR sequences showed up rarely, but some public TCRs showed up in many donors. V segments that were indistinguishable, TRBV6-2 and TRBV6-3 among them, were omitted from analysis.

The chain uses TRBV7-2 and TRBJ2-5, with D perhaps TRBD1 (6 bases). Sequencing used PBMCs. This clonotype was sampled from a woman aged 25 to 39 in good health and CMV-seronegative. CDR3 residues: CASSKGGGAQETQYF. Written as DNA, the CDR3 is TGTGCCAGCAGCAAAGGGGGTGGGGCGCAAGAGACCCAGTACTTC.